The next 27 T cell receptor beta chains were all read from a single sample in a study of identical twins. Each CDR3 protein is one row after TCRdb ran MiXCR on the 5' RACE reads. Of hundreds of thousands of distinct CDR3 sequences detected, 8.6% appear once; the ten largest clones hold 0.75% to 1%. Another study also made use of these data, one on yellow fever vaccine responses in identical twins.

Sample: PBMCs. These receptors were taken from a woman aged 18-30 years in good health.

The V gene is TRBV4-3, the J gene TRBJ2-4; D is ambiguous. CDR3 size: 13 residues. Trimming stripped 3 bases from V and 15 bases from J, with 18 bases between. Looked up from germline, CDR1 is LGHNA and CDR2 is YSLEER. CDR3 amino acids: CASSQPGWVVRYF. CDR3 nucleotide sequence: TGCGCCAGCAGCCAGCCCGGGTGGGTGGTCAGGTACTTC.

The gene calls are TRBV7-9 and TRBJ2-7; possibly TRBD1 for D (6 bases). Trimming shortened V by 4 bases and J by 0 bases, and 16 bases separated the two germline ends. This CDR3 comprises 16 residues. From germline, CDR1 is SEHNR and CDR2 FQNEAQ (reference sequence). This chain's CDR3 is CASSSDRKKRSYEQYF. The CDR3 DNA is TGTGCCAGCAGCTCCGACAGGAAAAAGCGCTCCTACGAGCAGTACTTC. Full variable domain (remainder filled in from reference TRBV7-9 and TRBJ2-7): DTGVSQNPRHKITKRGQNVTFRCDPISEHNRLYWYRQTLGQGPEFLTYFQNEAQLEKSRLLSDRFSAERPKGSFSTLEIQRTEQGDSAMYLCASSSDRKKRSYEQYFGPGTRLTVT.

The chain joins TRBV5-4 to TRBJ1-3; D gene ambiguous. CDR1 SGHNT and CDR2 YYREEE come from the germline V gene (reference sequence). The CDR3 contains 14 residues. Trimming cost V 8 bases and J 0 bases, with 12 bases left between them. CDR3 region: CASKAGGSGNTIYF. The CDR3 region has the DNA TGTGCCAGTAAGGCCGGCGGCTCTGGAAACACCATATATTTT.

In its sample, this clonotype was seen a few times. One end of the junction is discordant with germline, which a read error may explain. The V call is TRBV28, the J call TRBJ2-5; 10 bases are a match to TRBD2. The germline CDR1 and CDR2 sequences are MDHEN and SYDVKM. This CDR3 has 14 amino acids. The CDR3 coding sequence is TGTGCCAGCAGTTTAGCAGCGGGGGGGCCGGTGAGGGACTTC. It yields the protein CASSLAAGGPVRDF.

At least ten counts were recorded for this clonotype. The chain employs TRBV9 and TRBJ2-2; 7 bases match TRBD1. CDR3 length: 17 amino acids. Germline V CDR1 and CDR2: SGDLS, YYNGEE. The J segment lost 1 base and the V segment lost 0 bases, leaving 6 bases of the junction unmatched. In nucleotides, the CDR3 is TGTGCCAGCAGCGTAGAAGGGACAGCACTGAACACCGGGGAGCTGTTTTTT. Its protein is CASSVEGTALNTGELFF.

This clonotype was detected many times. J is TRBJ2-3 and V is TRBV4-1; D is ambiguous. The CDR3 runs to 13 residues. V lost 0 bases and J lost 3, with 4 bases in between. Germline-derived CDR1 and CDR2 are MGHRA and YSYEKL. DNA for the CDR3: TGCGCCAGCAGCCAAGAAGGGACAGATACGCAGTATTTT. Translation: CASSQEGTDTQYF.

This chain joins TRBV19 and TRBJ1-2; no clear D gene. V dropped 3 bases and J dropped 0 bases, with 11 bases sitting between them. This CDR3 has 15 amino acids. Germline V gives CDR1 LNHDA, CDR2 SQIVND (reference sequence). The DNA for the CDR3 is TGTGCCAGTAGTATCTCAGCGCAAGCTAACTATGGCTACACCTTC. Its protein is CASSISAQANYGYTF.

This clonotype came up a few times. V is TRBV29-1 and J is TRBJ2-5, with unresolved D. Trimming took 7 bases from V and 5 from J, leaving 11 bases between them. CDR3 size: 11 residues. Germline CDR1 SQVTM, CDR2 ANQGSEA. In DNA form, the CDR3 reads TGCAGCGCGATCCTGGGGGAGACCCAGTACTTC. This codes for CSAILGETQYF.

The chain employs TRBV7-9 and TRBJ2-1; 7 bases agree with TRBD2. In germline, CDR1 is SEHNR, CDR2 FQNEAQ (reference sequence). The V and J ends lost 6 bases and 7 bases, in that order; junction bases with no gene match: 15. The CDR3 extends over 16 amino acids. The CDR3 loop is CASSQKSRTSSNEQFF. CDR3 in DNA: TGTGCCAGCAGTCAAAAGTCCCGGACTAGTTCGAATGAGCAGTTCTTC.

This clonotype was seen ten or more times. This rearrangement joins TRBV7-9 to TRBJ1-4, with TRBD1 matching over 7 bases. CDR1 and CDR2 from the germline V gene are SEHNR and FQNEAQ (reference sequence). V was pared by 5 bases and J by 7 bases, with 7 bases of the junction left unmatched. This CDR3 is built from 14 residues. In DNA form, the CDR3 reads TGTGCCAGCAGCCCACGACAGGGAGGTGAAAAACTGTTTTTT. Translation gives CASSPRQGGEKLFF. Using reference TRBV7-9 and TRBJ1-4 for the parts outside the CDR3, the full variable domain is DTGVSQNPRHKITKRGQNVTFRCDPISEHNRLYWYRQTLGQGPEFLTYFQNEAQLEKSRLLSDRFSAERPKGSFSTLEIQRTEQGDSAMYLCASSPRQGGEKLFFGSGTQLSVL.

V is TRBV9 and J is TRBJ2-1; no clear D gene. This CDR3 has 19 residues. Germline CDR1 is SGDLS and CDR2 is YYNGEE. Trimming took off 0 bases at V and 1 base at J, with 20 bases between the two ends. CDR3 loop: CASSVVSGLGGWSYNEQFF. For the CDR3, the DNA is TGTGCCAGCAGCGTAGTCTCGGGCCTGGGTGGGTGGTCCTACAATGAGCAGTTCTTC.

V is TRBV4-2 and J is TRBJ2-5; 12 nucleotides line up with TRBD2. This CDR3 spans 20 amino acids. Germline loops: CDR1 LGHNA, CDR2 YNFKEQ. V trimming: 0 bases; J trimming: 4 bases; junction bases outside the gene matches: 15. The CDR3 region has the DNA TGTGCCAGCAGCCAAGATTTGACTAGCGGGAGAACTAGGGTGGGAGAGACCCAGTACTTC. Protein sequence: CASSQDLTSGRTRVGETQYF.

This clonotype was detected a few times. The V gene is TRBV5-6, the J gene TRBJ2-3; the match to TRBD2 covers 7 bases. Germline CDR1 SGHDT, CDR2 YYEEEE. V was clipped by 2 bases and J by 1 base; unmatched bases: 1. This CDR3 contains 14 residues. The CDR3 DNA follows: TGTGCCAGCAGCTTTCGGGAGGGCACAGATACGCAGTATTTT. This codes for CASSFREGTDTQYF.

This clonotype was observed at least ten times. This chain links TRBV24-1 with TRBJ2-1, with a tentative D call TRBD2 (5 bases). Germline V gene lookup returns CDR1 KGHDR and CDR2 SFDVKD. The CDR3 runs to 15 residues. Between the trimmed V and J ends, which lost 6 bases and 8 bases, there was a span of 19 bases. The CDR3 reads CATSTIRLGSDEQFF. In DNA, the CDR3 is TGTGCCACCAGTACGATAAGACTGGGGAGCGATGAGCAGTTCTTC.

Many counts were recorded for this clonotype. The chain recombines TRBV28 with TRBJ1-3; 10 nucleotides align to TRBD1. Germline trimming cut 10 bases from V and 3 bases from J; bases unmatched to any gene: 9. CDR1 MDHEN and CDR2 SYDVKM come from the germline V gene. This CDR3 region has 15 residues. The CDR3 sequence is CAIRPGTGDGNTIYF. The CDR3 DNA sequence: TGTGCCATCCGCCCCGGGACAGGGGATGGAAACACCATATATTTT.

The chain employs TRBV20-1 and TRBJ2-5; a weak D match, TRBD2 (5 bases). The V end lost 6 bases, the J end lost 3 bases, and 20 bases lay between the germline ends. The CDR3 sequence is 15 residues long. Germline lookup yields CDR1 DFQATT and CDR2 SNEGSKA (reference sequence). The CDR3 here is CSATLEVVWEETQYF. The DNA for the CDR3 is TGCAGTGCGACGCTGGAGGTAGTTTGGGAAGAGACCCAGTACTTC.

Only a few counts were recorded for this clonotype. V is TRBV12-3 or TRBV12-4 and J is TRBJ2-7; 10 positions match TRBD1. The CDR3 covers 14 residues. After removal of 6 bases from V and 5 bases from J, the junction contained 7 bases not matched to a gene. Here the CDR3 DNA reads TGTGCCAGCAGCCCGACAGGGGGCGTCAACGAGCAGTACTTC. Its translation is CASSPTGGVNEQYF.

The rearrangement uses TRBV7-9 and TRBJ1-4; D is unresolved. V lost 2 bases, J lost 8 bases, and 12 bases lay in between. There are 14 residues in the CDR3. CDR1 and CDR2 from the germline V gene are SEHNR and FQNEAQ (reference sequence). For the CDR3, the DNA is TGTGCCAGCAGCTTAAGGGAGGCCGAGGAAAAACTGTTTTTT. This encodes CASSLREAEEKLFF.

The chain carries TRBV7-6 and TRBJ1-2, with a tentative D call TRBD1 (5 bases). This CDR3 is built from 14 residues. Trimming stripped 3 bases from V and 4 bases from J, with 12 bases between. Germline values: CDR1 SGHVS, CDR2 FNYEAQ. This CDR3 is CASSLVADSYGYTF. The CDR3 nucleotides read TGTGCCAGCAGCTTGGTAGCCGACAGCTATGGCTACACCTTC.

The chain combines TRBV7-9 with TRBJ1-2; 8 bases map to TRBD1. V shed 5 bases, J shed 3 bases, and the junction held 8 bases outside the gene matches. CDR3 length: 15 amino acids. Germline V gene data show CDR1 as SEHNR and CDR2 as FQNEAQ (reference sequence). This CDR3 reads CASSKGQALDYGYTF. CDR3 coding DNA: TGTGCCAGCAGCAAGGGACAGGCTCTTGACTATGGCTACACCTTC. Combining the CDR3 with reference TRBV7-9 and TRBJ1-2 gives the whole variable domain DTGVSQNPRHKITKRGQNVTFRCDPISEHNRLYWYRQTLGQGPEFLTYFQNEAQLEKSRLLSDRFSAERPKGSFSTLEIQRTEQGDSAMYLCASSKGQALDYGYTFGSGTRLTVV.

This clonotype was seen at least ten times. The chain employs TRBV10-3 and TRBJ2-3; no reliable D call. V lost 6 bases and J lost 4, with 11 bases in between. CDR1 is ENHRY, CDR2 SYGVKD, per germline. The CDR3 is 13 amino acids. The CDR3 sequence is CAIRPLEADTQYF. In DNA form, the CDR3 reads TGTGCCATCAGACCCTTAGAAGCAGATACGCAGTATTTT.

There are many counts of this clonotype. The CDR3 region has the DNA TGTGCCAGCAGTGAAGGCCCGGACGTTTACACCGGGGAGCTGTTTTTT. It encodes CASSEGPDVYTGELFF. The chain employs TRBV2 and TRBJ2-2; D unresolved. V was pared by 1 base and J by 3 bases, with 12 bases between. CDR1 is SNHLY and CDR2 is FYNNEI in the germline V gene. The CDR3 extends over 16 amino acids.

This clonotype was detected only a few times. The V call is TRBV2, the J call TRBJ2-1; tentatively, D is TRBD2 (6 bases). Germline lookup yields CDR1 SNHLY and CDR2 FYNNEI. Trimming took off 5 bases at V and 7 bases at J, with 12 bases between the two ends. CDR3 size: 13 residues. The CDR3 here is CASSHGSWNEQFF. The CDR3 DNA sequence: TGTGCCAGCAGTCACGGGAGTTGGAATGAGCAGTTCTTC.

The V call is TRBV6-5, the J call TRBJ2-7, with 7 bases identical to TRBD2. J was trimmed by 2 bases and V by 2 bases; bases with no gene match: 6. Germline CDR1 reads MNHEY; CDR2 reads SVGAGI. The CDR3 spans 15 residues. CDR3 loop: CASSYMAGEAYEQYF. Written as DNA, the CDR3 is TGTGCCAGCAGTTACATGGCGGGGGAGGCCTACGAGCAGTACTTC.

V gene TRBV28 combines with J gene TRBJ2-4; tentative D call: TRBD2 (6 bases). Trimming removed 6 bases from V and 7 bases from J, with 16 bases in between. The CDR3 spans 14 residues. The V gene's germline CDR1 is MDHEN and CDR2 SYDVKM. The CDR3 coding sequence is TGTGCCAGCAGAGGAGGGGTCTCTGTGAACATTCAGTACTTC. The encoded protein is CASRGGVSVNIQYF. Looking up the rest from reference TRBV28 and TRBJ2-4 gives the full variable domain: DVKVTQSSRYLVKRTGEKVFLECVQDMDHENMFWYRQDPGLGLRLIYFSYDVKMKEKGDIPEGYSVSREKKERFSLILESASTNQTSMYLCASRGGVSVNIQYFGAGTRLSVL.

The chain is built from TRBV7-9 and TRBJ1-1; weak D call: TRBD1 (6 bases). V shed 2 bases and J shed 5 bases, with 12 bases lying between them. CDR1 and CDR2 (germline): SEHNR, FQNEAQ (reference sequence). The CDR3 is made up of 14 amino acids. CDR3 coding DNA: TGTGCCAGCAGCTTACAGGGGCCGGGGACTGAAGCTTTCTTT. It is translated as CASSLQGPGTEAFF.

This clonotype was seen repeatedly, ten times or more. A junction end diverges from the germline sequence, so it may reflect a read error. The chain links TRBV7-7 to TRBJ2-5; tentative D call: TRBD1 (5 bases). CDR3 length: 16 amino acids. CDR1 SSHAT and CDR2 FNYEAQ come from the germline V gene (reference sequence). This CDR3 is CASSPTGQQGIETQYF. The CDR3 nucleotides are TGTGCTAGCAGCCCAACCGGCCAGCAGGGAATAGAGACCCAGTACTTC. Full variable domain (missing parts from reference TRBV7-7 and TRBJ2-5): GAGVSQSPRYKVTKRGQDVTLRCDPISSHATLYWYQQALGQGPEFLTYFNYEAQPDKSGLPSDRFSAERPEGSISTLTIQRTEQRDSAMYRCASSPTGQQGIETQYFGPGTRLLVL.